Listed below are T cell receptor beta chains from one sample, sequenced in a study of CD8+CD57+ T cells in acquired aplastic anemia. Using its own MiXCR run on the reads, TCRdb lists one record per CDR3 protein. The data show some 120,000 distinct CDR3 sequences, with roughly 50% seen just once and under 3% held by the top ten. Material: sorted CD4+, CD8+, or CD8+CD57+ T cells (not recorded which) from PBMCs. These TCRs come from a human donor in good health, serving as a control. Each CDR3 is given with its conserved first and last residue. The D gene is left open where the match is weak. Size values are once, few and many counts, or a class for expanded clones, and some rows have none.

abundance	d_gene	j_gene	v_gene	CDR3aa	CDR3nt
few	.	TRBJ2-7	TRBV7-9	CASSDRRDYEQYF	TGTGCCAGCAGCGACCGGCGAGACTACGAGCAGTACTTC
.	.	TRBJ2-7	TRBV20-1	CSPSLPSGARYERYF	TGCAGTCCTAGCCTTCCGTCTGGGGCTAGGTACGAGCGGTACTTC
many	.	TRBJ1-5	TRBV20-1	CSANRAGYQPQHF	TGCAGTGCTAACAGAGCAGGGTATCAGCCCCAGCATTTT
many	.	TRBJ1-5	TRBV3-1	CASSQTNQPQHF	TGTGCCAGCAGCCAAACCAATCAGCCCCAGCATTTT
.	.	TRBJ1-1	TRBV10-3	CAITFDSLMNTEAFF	TGTGCCATCACCTTCGACAGCCTCATGAACACTGAAGCTTTCTTT
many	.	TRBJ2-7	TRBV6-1	CASSEEQGVYYEQYF	TGTGCCAGCAGTGAAGAACAGGGAGTGTACTACGAGCAGTACTTC
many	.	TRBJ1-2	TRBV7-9	CASSLGGGGYTF	TGTGCCAGCAGCTTAGGAGGGGGAGGCTACACCTTC
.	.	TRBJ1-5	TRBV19	CASSIDEGRSNQPQHF	TGTGCCAGTAGTATAGACGAGGGGCGTAGCAATCAGCCCCAGCATTTT
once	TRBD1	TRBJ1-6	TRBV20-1	CSARVGAGGSYNSPLHF	TGCAGTGCTAGAGTGGGCGCAGGGGGTTCCTATAATTCACCCCTCCACTTT
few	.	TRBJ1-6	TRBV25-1	CASGISLNGNSPLHF	TGTGCCAGCGGGATTAGCCTTAATGGTAATTCACCCCTCCACTTT
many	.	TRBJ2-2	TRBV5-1	CASSLGREAGELFF	TGCGCCAGCAGCTTGGGCAGGGAGGCCGGGGAGCTGTTTTTT
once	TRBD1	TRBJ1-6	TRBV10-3	CAKRQGNSPLHF	TGTGCCAAGCGACAGGGGAATTCACCCCTCCACTTT
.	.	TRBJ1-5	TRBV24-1	CATSEVNQPQHF	TGTGCCACCAGTGAAGTCAATCAGCCCCAGCATTTT
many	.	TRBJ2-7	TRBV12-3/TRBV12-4	CASSLVGLVYEQYF	TGTGCCAGCAGTTTAGTAGGTTTAGTCTACGAGCAGTACTTC
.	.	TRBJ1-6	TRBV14	CPSSQGGYNSPLHF	TGTCCCAGCAGCCAAGGAGGTTATAATTCGCCCCTCCACTTT
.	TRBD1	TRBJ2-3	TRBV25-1	CASSVGTGATDTQYF	TGTGCCAGCAGTGTTGGGACAGGGGCAACAGATACGCAGTATTTT
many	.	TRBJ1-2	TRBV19	CASSIEISGDGYTF	TGTGCCAGTAGTATAGAGATCTCGGGGGATGGCTACACCTTC
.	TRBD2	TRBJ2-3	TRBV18	CASSSGLAVARTDTQYF	TGTGCCAGCTCCTCGGGACTAGCGGTGGCACGGACAGATACGCAGTATTTT
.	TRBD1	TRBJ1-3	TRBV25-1	CASSARTGTNSGNTIYF	TGTGCCAGCAGTGCCAGGACAGGCACCAACTCTGGAAACACCATATATTTT
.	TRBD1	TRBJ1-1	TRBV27	CASSPRDRGRMNTEAFF	TGTGCCAGCAGTCCCCGGGACAGGGGGCGCATGAACACTGAAGCTTTCTTT
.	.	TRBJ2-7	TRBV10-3	CAINQDYSSEQYF	TGTGCCATCAACCAGGACTACTCTTCCGAGCAGTACTTC
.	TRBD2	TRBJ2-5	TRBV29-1	CSVIAGVQETQYF	TGCAGCGTCATAGCGGGGGTACAAGAGACCCAGTACTTC
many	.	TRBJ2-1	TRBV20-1	CSAIPGNLITEQFF	TGCAGTGCCATACCAGGCAACCTTATCACTGAGCAGTTCTTC
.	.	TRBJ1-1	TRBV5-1	CASSLTSNAEAFF	TGCGCCAGCAGCTTGACGTCGAACGCTGAAGCTTTCTTT
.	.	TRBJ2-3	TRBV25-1	CATTRAGAITDTQYF	TGTGCAACCACCCGTGCGGGGGCCATCACAGATACGCAGTATTTT
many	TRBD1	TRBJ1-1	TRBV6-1	CASSKGQPNTEAFF	TGTGCCAGCAGTAAGGGACAGCCGAACACTGAAGCTTTCTTT
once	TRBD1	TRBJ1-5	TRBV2	CASRMGQGAGQPQHF	TGTGCCAGCAGAATGGGACAGGGGGCAGGACAGCCCCAGCATTTT
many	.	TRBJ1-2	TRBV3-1	CASSHSANSNYGYTF	TGTGCCAGCAGCCATTCAGCTAACTCTAACTATGGCTACACCTTC
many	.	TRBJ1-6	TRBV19	CASSIAFYNSPLHF	TGTGCCAGTAGTATCGCATTCTATAATTCACCCCTCCACTTT
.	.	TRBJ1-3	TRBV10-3	CAISESGQYNTIYF	TGTGCCATCAGTGAGTCGGGGCAGTATAACACCATATATTTT
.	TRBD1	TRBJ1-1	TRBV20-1	CSAQGVANTEAFF	TGCAGTGCTCAGGGGGTAGCGAACACTGAAGCTTTCTTT
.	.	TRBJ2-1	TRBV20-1	CSAPRASDGNNEQFF	TGCAGTGCGCCCCGTGCTTCGGACGGTAACAATGAGCAGTTCTTC
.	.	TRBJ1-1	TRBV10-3	CAISESYRSTEAFF	TGTGCCATCAGTGAGTCGTACCGCTCAACCGAAGCTTTCTTT
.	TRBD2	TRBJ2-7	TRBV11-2	CASSSQTSGGVYEQYF	TGTGCCAGCAGCTCACAGACTAGCGGGGGCGTATACGAGCAGTACTTC
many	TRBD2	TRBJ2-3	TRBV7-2	CASSLRASGATDTQYF	TGTGCCAGCAGCTTACGCGCTAGCGGGGCCACAGATACGCAGTATTTT
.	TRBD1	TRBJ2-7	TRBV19	CASSPGQGYSYEQYF	TGTGCCAGCAGCCCGGGACAGGGCTACTCCTACGAGCAGTACTTC
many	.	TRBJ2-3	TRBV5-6	CASSLGRPQDTQYF	TGTGCCAGCAGCCTAGGACGCCCCCAGGATACGCAGTATTTT
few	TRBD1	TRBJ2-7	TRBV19	CASSTGGYEQYF	TGTGCCAGTAGTACAGGGGGCTACGAGCAGTACTTC
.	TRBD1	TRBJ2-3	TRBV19	CASSFSTGSADTQYF	TGTGCCAGTAGTTTTTCGACAGGGAGCGCGGATACGCAGTATTTT
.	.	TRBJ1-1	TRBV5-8	CASNVDSMSTEAFF	TGTGCCAGCAACGTTGACAGTATGAGCACTGAAGCTTTCTTT
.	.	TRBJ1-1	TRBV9	CATEVLAEAFF	TGTGCCACCGAAGTCTTGGCTGAAGCTTTCTTT
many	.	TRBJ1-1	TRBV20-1	CSARAQRNTEAFF	TGCAGTGCTAGAGCTCAGAGGAACACTGAAGCTTTCTTT
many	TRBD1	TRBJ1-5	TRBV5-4	CASSPGTATGYSNQPQHF	TGTGCCAGCAGTCCCGGGACAGCGACCGGATATAGCAATCAGCCCCAGCATTTT
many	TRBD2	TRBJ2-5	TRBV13	CASSTRTSGGQETQYF	TGTGCCAGCAGCACGCGGACTAGCGGGGGACAAGAGACCCAGTACTTC